The 3 T cell receptor beta chains below all came from one sample that was sequenced in a study of patients and donors after allogeneic stem cell transplantation. TCRdb re-analysed the RT-PCR reads in MiXCR, keeping a single row per CDR3 protein. The table shows about 150,000 distinct CDR3 sequences, with 30% to 45% occurring only once. Sequenced: blood, either unsorted or a sorted T cell fraction (not recorded which). The receptors originated from a human donor who was either an allogeneic HSCT recipient or a stem cell or donor lymphocyte infusion donor (not recorded which). It is not recorded whose cells these are; they may come from a transplant donor.

This chain joins TRBV6-5 and TRBJ1-6; 7 bases fit TRBD1. Germline V CDR1 and CDR2: MNHEY, SVGAGI. This CDR3 is built from 14 residues. J lost 8 bases, V lost 8 bases, and 9 bases had no gene match. Here the CDR3 DNA reads TGTGCCAGCGGGGACAGACCGGGGGATTCACCCCTCCACTTT. As protein: CASGDRPGDSPLHF.

This clonotype occurred many times. This chain links TRBV12-3 or TRBV12-4 with TRBJ1-5, with D unclear. The CDR3 consists of 14 residues. V lost 3 bases, J lost 2 bases, and 8 bases lay in between. CDR3: CASSLFGGNQPQHF. The DNA of the CDR3 is TGTGCCAGCAGTTTGTTTGGGGGCAATCAGCCCCAGCATTTT.

The CDR3 loop is CASSPRPLSYGYTF. CDR3 nucleotide sequence: TGCGCCAGCAGCCCGAGGCCGCTCTCCTATGGCTACACCTTC. V gene TRBV4-1 combines with J gene TRBJ1-2, with D unresolved. Germline CDR1 is MGHRA and CDR2 is YSYEKL. The CDR3 runs 14 residues. V was clipped by 4 bases and J by 4 bases, with 13 bases between them.